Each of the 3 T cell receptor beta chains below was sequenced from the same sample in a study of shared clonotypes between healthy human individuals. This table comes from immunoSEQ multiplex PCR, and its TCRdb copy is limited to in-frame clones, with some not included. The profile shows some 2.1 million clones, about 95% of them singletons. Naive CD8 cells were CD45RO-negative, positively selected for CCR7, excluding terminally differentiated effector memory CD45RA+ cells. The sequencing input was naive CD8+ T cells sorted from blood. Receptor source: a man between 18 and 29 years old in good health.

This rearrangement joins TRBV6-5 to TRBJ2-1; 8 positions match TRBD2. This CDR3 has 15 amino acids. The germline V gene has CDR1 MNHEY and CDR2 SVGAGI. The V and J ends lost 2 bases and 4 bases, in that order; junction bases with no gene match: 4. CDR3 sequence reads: CASSYRSGSYNEQFF. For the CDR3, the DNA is TGTGCCAGCAGTTACCGGAGCGGGAGTTACAATGAGCAGTTCTTC.

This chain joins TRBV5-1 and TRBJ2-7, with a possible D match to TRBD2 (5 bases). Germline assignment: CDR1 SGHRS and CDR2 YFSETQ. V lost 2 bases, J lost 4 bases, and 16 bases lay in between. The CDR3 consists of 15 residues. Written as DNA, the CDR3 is TGCGCCAGCAGCTTTAGCGCTAGCCAGGCGTACGAGCAGTACTTC. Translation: CASSFSASQAYEQYF.

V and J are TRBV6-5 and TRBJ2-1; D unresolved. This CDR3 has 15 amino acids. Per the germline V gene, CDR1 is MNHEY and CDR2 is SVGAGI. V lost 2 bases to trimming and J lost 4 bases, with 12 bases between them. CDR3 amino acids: CASSYGKGGYNEQFF. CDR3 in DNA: TGTGCCAGCAGTTACGGGAAGGGTGGGTACAATGAGCAGTTCTTC.